The source of this T cell receptor (beta chain) is a study of low-dose radiotherapy and immunotherapy resistance in tumors (dated by TCRdb to between 2021 and 2022). In terms of the full investigation: In Cohort 1, 0.5 Gy per fraction was delivered every 2 weeks, and a total PTV dose of 6.5 Gy was prescribed. For Cohort 2, the dose was 1 Gy per fraction given every two weeks, adding up to 13 Gy in total across 26 weeks. Nivolumab and ipilimumab were both given intravenously, with nivolumab at a 240 mg flat dose every two weeks and ipilimumab at 1 mg/kg every six weeks. Intravenous cyclophosphamide at 200 mg/m2 was administered every two weeks, one day ahead of each radiation and immunotherapy administration. Aspirin 300 mg was taken orally once daily by patients for four cycles, starting on cycle 1 day 1. Trial participants were not randomized into treatment groups. Eight patients were included in the translational analysis, namely three from the first dose cohort plus the first five from the second dose cohort.

The sample's time point, from its label and the paper: after trial treatment. The label giving this sample's treatment or condition can be read as: LDRT plus nivolumab, ipilimumab, low-dose cyclophosphamide and aspirin (RACIN trial). The donors took part in RACIN, a single-arm, phase I, dose-escalation trial that combined nivolumab, ipilimumab, aspirin, low-dose cyclophosphamide and low-dose radiotherapy. Eligible patients had advanced, TIL-negative solid tumors. The data were produced on an Illumina HiSeq 2500. First-strand cDNA was synthesized with Superscript III and a set of TRAV- and TRBV-specific primers, covering both TCRalpha and TCRbeta chains. TCRs were amplified with Phusion for around 19 PCR cycles, with a constant-region primer paired with the adapter attached to the V primers. Isolated mRNA was amplified with the MessageAmp II aRNA Amplification Kit, using an approximately 16-hour in vitro transcription at 37°C. mRNA for TCR sequencing was isolated with the Dynabeads mRNA DIRECT Purification Kit. Indexed Illumina adapters were added in a second 25-cycle Phusion PCR, and the resulting products were purified with AMPure XP beads. The original pipeline was this. Custom Perl scripts were used to pool TCR sequences that encoded the same protein, to remove out-of-frame sequences, and to calculate the abundance of each clonotype. Any TCR sequence backed by just one read was left out of the analysis. Shannon entropy, Gini index, clonality, richness, and the frequency of TCRs shared between repertoires were included as repertoire metrics. The public reads were quality trimmed at Q25 with fastp and then assembled into clones with MiXCR by TCRdb, keeping productive beta chains. Each record represents a unique CDR3 protein, reported with the most common genes and DNA among its rows. The V and J calls were not made by the authors but by TCRdb's processing. Within this sample are tens of thousands of distinct CDR3 sequences, with about 25% of them counted one time only. The ten largest clones take up about 9.5% of the sample.

This clonotype was recorded a few times. No cognate antigen has been identified for it. Base quality data are lacking; no much larger clone is found one base away. V is trimmed back by 0 bases and J by 9 bases, and the junction contains 7 bases that no gene match accounts for. The germline V gene encodes CDR1 SGHKS and CDR2 YYEKEE (reference sequence). From cysteine to phenylalanine, the CDR3 is 15 amino acids long. Of the read, only the CDR3 DNA is kept; its 45 bases are in frame from base 1. This receptor was obtained from a male donor with prostate cancer. This sequence uses TRBV5-5 and TRBJ2-3; TRBD2 lines up with 10 middle nucleotides. The specimen was PBMCs, collected after low-dose radiotherapy plus immunotherapy. The CDR3 has the sequence CASSLGASGGLTQYF. The nucleotide sequence reads as follows: TGTGCCAGCAGCTTGGGTGCTAGCGGGGGTTTGACGCAGTATTTT.